The 10 T cell receptor beta chains below come from one sample, sequenced in a study of blood T cells in healthy people across ages. Combining a sample-barcoded 5' primer with a J-beta primer mix, a second PCR ran for about 6 to 12 cycles. TCRdb processed the 5' RACE reads anew with MiXCR; each CDR3 protein has one entry. The sample includes around 650,000 distinct CDR3 sequences, approximately 29% of them seen just once. The sample comprised blood. Receptors originate from a woman at least 80 years old in good health.

This clonotype was detected ten times or more. The rearrangement uses TRBV27 and TRBJ2-1; 8 nucleotides match TRBD2. Germline CDR1 reads MNHEY; CDR2 reads SMNVEV (reference sequence). The V and J ends lost 0 bases and 6 bases, in that order; junction bases with no gene match: 4. This CDR3 region has 15 residues. CDR3 sequence reads: CASSLSSGTSNEQFF. The CDR3 DNA is TGTGCCAGCAGTTTATCGAGTGGGACTAGCAATGAGCAGTTCTTC.

This clonotype occurred many times. V gene TRBV28 combines with J gene TRBJ2-3; 9 bases are a match to TRBD2. The germline gives CDR1 MDHEN, CDR2 SYDVKM. This CDR3 comprises 16 residues. Unmatched junction bases numbered 11, after V lost 5 bases and J lost 5 bases. The CDR3, as DNA: TGTGCCAGCAGTACCGCTTTAGCGGGGGTGGGAGATACGCAGTATTTT. Translated: CASSTALAGVGDTQYF.

V gene TRBV7-2 combines with J gene TRBJ2-7; D is undetermined. CDR3 length: 11 residues. Trimming cost V 1 base and J 10 bases, with 8 bases left between them. The germline V gene has CDR1 SGHTA and CDR2 FQGNSA. DNA of the CDR3: TGTGCCAGCAGCTTAGTGGCGACTCAGTACTTC. Its translation is CASSLVATQYF.

This clonotype showed up many times. The chain recombines TRBV24-1 with TRBJ2-1; tentatively, D is TRBD2 (6 bases). Germline CDR1 KGHDR, CDR2 SFDVKD. Between the trimmed V and J ends, which lost 4 bases and 0 bases, there was a span of 15 bases. The CDR3 contains 17 residues. The CDR3 region has the DNA TGTGCCACCAGTGACCCGGGACTGACCAGCTCCTACAATGAGCAGTTCTTC. It yields the protein CATSDPGLTSSYNEQFF.

A few counts support this clonotype. V and J are TRBV30 and TRBJ2-1; tentatively, D is TRBD1 (5 bases). This CDR3 is 11 amino acids long. Deletions cut 0 bases from V and 10 bases from J, with 7 bases between. The germline CDR1 and CDR2 sequences are GTSNPN and SVGIG (reference sequence). The CDR3 sequence: CAWSVRQEQFF. The CDR3 nucleotides read TGTGCCTGGAGTGTACGACAGGAGCAGTTCTTC.

The chain uses TRBV4-1 and TRBJ2-7; 8 nucleotides line up with TRBD1. The CDR3 length is 15 residues. The V segment lost 5 bases and the J segment 3 bases; nucleotides outside the gene matches: 9. CDR1 MGHRA and CDR2 YSYEKL come from the germline V gene. CDR3 amino acids: CASSAPGTGNYEQYF. For the CDR3, the DNA is TGCGCCAGCAGCGCTCCCGGGACAGGTAACTACGAGCAGTACTTC.

Turning to this clonotype: It may be a read error: a sequence one base away is much more abundant. The genes are TRBV7-2 and TRBJ1-2; D gene uncertain. CDR1 and CDR2 from the germline V gene are SGHTA and FQGNSA. The CDR3 covers 12 residues. Trimming removed 5 bases at V and 4 bases at J, with 8 bases between. The CDR3 is CTSSPVGYGYTF. As DNA, the CDR3 is TGTACCAGCAGCCCGGTCGGCTATGGCTACACCTTC.

This clonotype was found many times. The chain joins TRBV5-1 to TRBJ2-1, with D possibly being TRBD2 (6 bases). CDR3 size: 15 residues. V was trimmed by 4 bases and J by 0 bases, leaving 11 bases between them. Per germline, CDR1 SGHRS and CDR2 YFSETQ. The CDR3 protein is CASSDGTVSYNEQFF. The CDR3 bases are TGCGCCAGCAGCGACGGGACTGTCTCCTACAATGAGCAGTTCTTC.

The chain recombines TRBV27 with TRBJ2-1; 13 bases are a match to TRBD2. This CDR3 is built from 16 residues. Germline loops: CDR1 MNHEY, CDR2 SMNVEV (reference sequence). Germline trimming cut 5 bases from V and 10 bases from J; bases unmatched to any gene: 11. Written as DNA, the CDR3 is TGTGCCAGCAGTCTAGGGACTAGCGGGGCCCAAAGGGAGCAGTTCTTC. It codes for CASSLGTSGAQREQFF.

This clonotype was seen a handful of times. A much larger clone is a single base away; this may be a read error. The V call is TRBV20-1, the J call TRBJ2-5, with D possibly matching TRBD1 (5 bases). The V end was cut by 6 bases, the J end by 11 bases, with 28 bases between. The CDR3 contains 15 residues. CDR1 is DFQATT, CDR2 SNEGSKA, per germline (reference sequence). DNA of the CDR3: TGCAGTGCAAACTTAGACAGCCAAGCCTTCGGTGAGCAGTACTTC. Translation: CSANLDSQAFGEQYF.